This T cell receptor (beta chain) was retrieved from a study of neurological immune-mediated disorders. cDNA was made by 5'RACE with 10-nucleotide random UMIs. A single run covered 15-18 subjects with over 160 million TCR-beta sequences. TCRdb independently ran MiXCR on the 5' RACE reads; one entry per CDR3 protein. The data show around 78,000 distinct CDR3 sequences, approximately 17% seen once. Regarding the study as a whole: No sharing of CDR3 amino acid sequences was observed among expanded clones across subjects, suggesting private repertoires in all groups. Whereas HTLV-1-associated myelopathy showed the most TCR clonal expansion, multiple sclerosis showed the least, with levels below those of healthy controls.

Trimming cost V 6 bases and J 1 base; bases outside gene matches: 6. This CDR3 is built from 15 residues. The germline V gene has CDR1 SNHLY and CDR2 FYNNEI. This clonotype appeared many times. Its antigen is undetermined. V gene TRBV2 combines with J gene TRBJ2-3; 8 bases align to TRBD1. Input material: PBMCs. The TCR was taken from a woman in her 40s in good health. Here the CDR3 reads CASRLDRGGTDTQYF. The CDR3 DNA reads TGTGCCAGCAGATTAGACAGGGGAGGCACAGATACGCAGTATTTT.